The T cell receptor beta chain under discussion was sequenced for a study of T cells in Graves' hyperthyroidism and ophthalmopathy. General study points: Ophthalmopathy was predicted by the model a median of roughly 6.6 months ahead of onset.

The blood sample predates any ophthalmopathy symptoms, coming from first hyperthyroidism diagnosis. Isolation of PBMCs was performed on 8 to 10 ml fresh peripheral blood. Authors of the study amplified TCR beta CDR3 regions from RNA transcripts. When the TCR CDR3 underwent first-round RT-PCR, the HTBI primer set was used. One entry per CDR3 protein, called by TCRdb with MiXCR from the multiplex PCR reads. Of 150,000 or so distinct CDR3 sequences detected, just under 9.5% appear once; the ten largest clones hold approximately 20%. The CDR3 extends over 15 amino acids. Germline V gene lookup returns CDR1 MNHEY and CDR2 SMNVEV (reference sequence). The ends lost 2 bases at V and 7 bases at J; junction bases unmatched: 7. This clonotype was seen only a few times. Its antigen is unknown.

The source material was blood. The TCR was taken from a woman aged 18-30 years with Graves' hyperthyroidism that later progressed to Graves' ophthalmopathy. V is TRBV27 and J is TRBJ2-1; 8 nucleotides line up with TRBD2. The CDR3 nucleotides are TGTGCCAGCAGTTTACCGGGAGCGGGGGCGAATGAGCAGTTCTTC. This gives the protein CASSLPGAGANEQFF.